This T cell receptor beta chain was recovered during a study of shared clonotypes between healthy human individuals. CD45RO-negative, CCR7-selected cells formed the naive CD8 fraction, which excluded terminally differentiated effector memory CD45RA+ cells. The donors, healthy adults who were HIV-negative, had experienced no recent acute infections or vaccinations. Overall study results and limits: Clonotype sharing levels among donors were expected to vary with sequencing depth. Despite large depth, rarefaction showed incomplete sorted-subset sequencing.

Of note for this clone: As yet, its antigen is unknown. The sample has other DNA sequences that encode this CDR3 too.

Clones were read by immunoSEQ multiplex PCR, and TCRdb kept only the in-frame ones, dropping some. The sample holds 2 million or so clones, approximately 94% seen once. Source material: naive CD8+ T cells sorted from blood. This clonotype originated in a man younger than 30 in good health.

The DNA of the CDR3 is TGTGCCAGCAGCGTAGCAGGGACAGCTGGAAACACCATATATTTT. Protein: CASSVAGTAGNTIYF. V gene TRBV9 combines with J gene TRBJ1-3; 7 bases are a match to TRBD1. The germline V gene has CDR1 SGDLS and CDR2 YYNGEE. CDR3 length: 15 residues. V lost 0 bases, J lost 2 bases, and 2 bases stayed unmatched.